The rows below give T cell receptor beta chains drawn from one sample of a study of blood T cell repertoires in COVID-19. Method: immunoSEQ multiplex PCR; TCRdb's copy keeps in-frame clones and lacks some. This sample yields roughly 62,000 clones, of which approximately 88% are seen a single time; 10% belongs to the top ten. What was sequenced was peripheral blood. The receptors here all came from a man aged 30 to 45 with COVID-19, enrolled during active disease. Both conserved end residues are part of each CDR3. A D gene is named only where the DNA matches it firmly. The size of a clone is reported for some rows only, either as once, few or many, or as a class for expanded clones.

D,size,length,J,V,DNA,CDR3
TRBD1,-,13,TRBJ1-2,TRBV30,TGTGCCTGGGGACAGGGGCGATTATATGGCTACACCTTC,CAWGQGRLYGYTF
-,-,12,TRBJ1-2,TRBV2,TGTGCCAGCGGCAGGGAAGATTATGGCTACACCTTC,CASGREDYGYTF
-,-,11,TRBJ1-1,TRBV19,TGTGCCAGTACGAGAGACACTGAAGCTTTCTTT,CASTRDTEAFF
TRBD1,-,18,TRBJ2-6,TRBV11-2,TGTGCCAGCAGGATGGACAGGGGGGATCTCCCTGGGGCCAACGTCCTGACTTTC,CASRMDRGDLPGANVLTF
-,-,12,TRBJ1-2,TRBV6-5,TGTGCCAGCAAGGAGGGATTTAATGGCTACACCTTC,CASKEGFNGYTF
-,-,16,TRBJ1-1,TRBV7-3,TGTGCCAGCAGCTTAAATCAGCCAGGTACGGGGACTGAAGCTTTCTTT,CASSLNQPGTGTEAFF
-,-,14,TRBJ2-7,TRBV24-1,TGTGCCACCAGTGATTGGACAGTCCGGGACGAGCAGTACTTC,CATSDWTVRDEQYF
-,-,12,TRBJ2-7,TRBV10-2,TGCGCCCCTAGGCCCGCAGACGACGAGCAGTACTTC,CAPRPADDEQYF
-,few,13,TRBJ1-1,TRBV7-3,TGTGCCAGCAGCTTAAGCCCACAGACTGAAGCTTTCTTT,CASSLSPQTEAFF
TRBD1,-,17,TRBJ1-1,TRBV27,TGTGCCAGCAGTTTCCTCCCAGGGGACAGCATGAACACTGAAGCTTTCTTT,CASSFLPGDSMNTEAFF
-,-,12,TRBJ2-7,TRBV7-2,TGTGCCAGCAGCTTAGCGCGAAGCGAGCAGTACTTC,CASSLARSEQYF
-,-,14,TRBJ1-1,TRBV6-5,TGTGCCAGCAGTTACTCGGGGGGGAACACTGAAGCTTTCTTT,CASSYSGGNTEAFF
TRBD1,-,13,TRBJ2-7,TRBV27,TGTGCCAGCAGGGAACAGGGGGCCAACGAGCAGTACTTC,CASREQGANEQYF
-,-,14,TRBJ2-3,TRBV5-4,TGTGCCACATCGTACGGTACTAGCACAGATACGCAGTATTTT,CATSYGTSTDTQYF
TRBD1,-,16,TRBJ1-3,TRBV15,TGTGCCACCAGCAGGACCCGGGACAGCTCTGGAAACACCATATATTTT,CATSRTRDSSGNTIYF
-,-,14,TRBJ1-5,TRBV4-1,TGCGCCAGCAGCCAAGATACGGAGAATCAGCCCCAGCATTTT,CASSQDTENQPQHF
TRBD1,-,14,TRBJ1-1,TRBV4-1,TGCGCCAGCAGCCAAGGGGACAGGAACACTGAAGCTTTCTTT,CASSQGDRNTEAFF